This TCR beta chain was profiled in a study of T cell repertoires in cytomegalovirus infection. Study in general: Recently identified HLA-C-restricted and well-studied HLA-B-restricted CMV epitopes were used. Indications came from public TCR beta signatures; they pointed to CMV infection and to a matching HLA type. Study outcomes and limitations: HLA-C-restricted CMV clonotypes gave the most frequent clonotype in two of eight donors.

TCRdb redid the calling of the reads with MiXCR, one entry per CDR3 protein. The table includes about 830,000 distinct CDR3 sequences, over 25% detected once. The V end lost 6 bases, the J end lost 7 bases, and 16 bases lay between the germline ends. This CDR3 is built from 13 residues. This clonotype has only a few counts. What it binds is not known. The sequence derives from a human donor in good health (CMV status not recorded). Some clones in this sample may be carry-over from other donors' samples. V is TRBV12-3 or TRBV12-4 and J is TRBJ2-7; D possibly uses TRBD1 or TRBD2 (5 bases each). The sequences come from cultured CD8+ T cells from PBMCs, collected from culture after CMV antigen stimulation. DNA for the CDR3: TGTGCCAGCAGCATCGGGGCGATGAGGGAGCAGTACTTC. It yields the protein CASSIGAMREQYF.